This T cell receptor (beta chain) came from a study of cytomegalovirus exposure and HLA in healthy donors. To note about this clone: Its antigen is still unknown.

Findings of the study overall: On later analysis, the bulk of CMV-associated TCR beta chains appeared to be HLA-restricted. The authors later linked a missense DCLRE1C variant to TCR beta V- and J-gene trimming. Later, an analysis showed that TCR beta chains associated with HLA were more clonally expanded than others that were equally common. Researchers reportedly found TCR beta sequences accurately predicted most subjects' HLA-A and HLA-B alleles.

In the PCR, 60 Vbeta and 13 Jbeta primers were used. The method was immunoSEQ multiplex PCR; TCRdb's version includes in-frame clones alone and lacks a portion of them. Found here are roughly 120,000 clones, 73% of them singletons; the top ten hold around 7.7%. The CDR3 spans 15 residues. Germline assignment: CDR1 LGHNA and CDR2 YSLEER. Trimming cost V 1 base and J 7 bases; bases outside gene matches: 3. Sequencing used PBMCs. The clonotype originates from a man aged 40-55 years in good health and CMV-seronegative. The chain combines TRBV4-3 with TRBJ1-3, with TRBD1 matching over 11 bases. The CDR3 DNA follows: TGCGCCAGCAGCCAAGGGGGGACAGGGGGGAACACCATATATTTT. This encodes CASSQGGTGGNTIYF.